The next 14 T cell receptor beta chains were all read from a single sample in a study of low-dose radiotherapy and immunotherapy resistance in tumors. The time point was: after trial treatment. As for treatment: LDRT plus nivolumab, ipilimumab, low-dose cyclophosphamide and aspirin (RACIN trial). Priming of first-strand cDNA relied on TRAV- and TRBV-specific primers (covering alpha and beta chains). The authors ran 20 PCR cycles to amplify TCRs with a constant-region primer and V-primer adapter. Via MiXCR, TCRdb re-called the reads, giving one row per CDR3 protein. Of about 58,000 distinct CDR3 sequences listed, around a quarter are singletons. The material was PBMCs, obtained after low-dose radiotherapy plus immunotherapy. All receptors derive from a male donor with prostate cancer.

The genes are TRBV20-1 and TRBJ2-7, with unresolved D. Looked up from germline, CDR1 is DFQATT and CDR2 is SNEGSKA (reference sequence). This CDR3 has 12 residues. Trimming removed 4 bases from V and 6 bases from J, with 13 bases in between. CDR3 DNA: TGCAGTGCTAAACCGGCAGTCGCCGAGCAGTACTTC. It is translated as CSAKPAVAEQYF.

This clonotype was recorded at least ten times. V is TRBV20-1 and J is TRBJ2-1; 8 nucleotides line up with TRBD2. The trim removed 2 bases at V and 6 bases at J, leaving 6 bases unmatched. The CDR3 loop spans 14 amino acids. Germline V lookup: CDR1 DFQATT, CDR2 SNEGSKA (reference sequence). The CDR3 is CSARKRGTLNEQFF. The CDR3 DNA reads as TGCAGTGCTAGAAAGCGGGGGACCCTCAATGAGCAGTTCTTC.

Turning to this clonotype: A far larger clone differs by one base, so this is likely a read error. The rearrangement links TRBV28 to TRBJ2-3; 9 nucleotides agree with TRBD1. The CDR3 has 15 residues. Germline V CDR1 and CDR2: MDHEN, SYDVKM. The CDR3 sequence is CATSDLTGGSDTRYF. The DNA of the CDR3 is TGTGCCACCAGTGATCTAACAGGGGGCTCAGATACGCGGTATTTT.

This clonotype appeared many times. The chain's CDR3 is CATSRTVDRVTEAFF. DNA for the CDR3: TGTGCCACCAGCAGAACCGTTGATAGGGTCACTGAAGCTTTCTTT. V usage is TRBV15 and J usage is TRBJ1-1, with no clear D. The CDR3 has 15 amino acids. Germline CDR1 and CDR2: LNHNV and YYDKDF (reference sequence). Deletions cut 2 bases from V and 4 bases from J, with 14 bases between.

On this clonotype itself: A read error likely explains this, since a far larger clone differs by one base. This chain connects TRBV5-3 to TRBJ2-1; D is undetermined. TRBV5-3 is an ORF for which the function is uncertain. CDR3 length: 18 residues. CDR3 coding DNA: TGTGCCAGCAGCTTGGAACCTCGGACCCAGAGCTCCTACAATGAGCAGTTATTC. Its protein product is CASSLEPRTQSSYNEQLF.

This clonotype occurred many times. The CDR3: CSGQWNTEAFF. CDR3 in DNA: TGCAGCGGACAATGGAACACTGAAGCTTTCTTT. V gene TRBV29-1 combines with J gene TRBJ1-1; D is uncertain. V gave up 7 bases and J gave up 1 base, with 7 bases separating them. In germline, CDR1 is SQVTM, CDR2 ANQGSEA. The CDR3 runs to 11 residues.

The rearrangement links TRBV7-8 to TRBJ2-2, with TRBD1 matching over 10 bases. V was pared by 5 bases and J by 2 bases, with 11 bases of the junction left unmatched. The CDR3 covers 18 residues. Germline-derived CDR1 and CDR2 are SGHVS and FQNEAQ. CDR3 nucleotides: TGTGCCAGCAGCCCCGGGTCCGGGACAGGGGTTAACACCGGGGAGCTGTTTTTT. Its translation: CASSPGSGTGVNTGELFF.

The sample holds many counts of this clonotype. The chain links TRBV28 to TRBJ2-1, with D maybe TRBD1 (6 bases). The CDR3 has 12 residues. From germline, CDR1 is MDHEN and CDR2 SYDVKM. The V gene lost 10 bases and the J gene lost 9 bases, with 16 bases spanning the gap. The DNA of the CDR3 is TGTGCCATACGTTATGGGGGCGCTGAGCAGTTCTTC. This codes for CAIRYGGAEQFF.

This clonotype was seen repeatedly, ten times or more. The rearrangement links TRBV29-1 to TRBJ1-1; no definite D call. V lost 6 bases and J lost 0, with 11 bases in between. CDR3 length: 13 amino acids. Germline V lookup: CDR1 SQVTM, CDR2 ANQGSEA. The chain's CDR3 is CSVRVDMNTEAFF. DNA for the CDR3: TGCAGCGTCCGGGTGGATATGAACACTGAAGCTTTCTTT.

This clonotype was seen many times. The V call is TRBV29-1, the J call TRBJ2-3, with D possibly being TRBD2 (6 bases). This CDR3 is 13 amino acids long. Deletions cut 4 bases from V and 2 bases from J, with 10 bases between. From germline, CDR1 is SQVTM and CDR2 ANQGSEA. The chain's CDR3 is CSVVGGYTDTQYF. In DNA, the CDR3 is TGCAGCGTTGTGGGGGGTTACACAGATACGCAGTATTTT.

Concerning this clonotype: This likely came from a read error, as a far larger clone is one base away. V gene TRBV11-1 combines with J gene TRBJ2-1, with 7 bases matching TRBD2. Germline loops: CDR1 SGHAT, CDR2 FQDESV (reference sequence). V lost 6 bases and J lost 10; bases outside the gene matches: 15. CDR3 length equals 15 residues. CDR3 nucleotide sequence: TGTGCCAGCAGAGCACGCGGGAGAGGGGTATACGAGCAGTTCTTC. Translating gives CASRARGRGVYEQFF. Variable domain in full (rest from reference TRBV11-1 and TRBJ2-1): EAEVAQSPRYKITEKSQAVAFWCDPISGHATLYWYRQILGQGPELLVQFQDESVVDDSQLPKDRFSAERLKGVDSTLKIQPAELGDSAMYLCASRARGRGVYEQFFGPGTRLTVL.

This clonotype occurred many times. The CDR3 is CASSSRSVPRGFNYGYTF. CDR3 coding DNA: TGTGCCAGCAGCTCCCGCTCTGTCCCGCGGGGATTCAACTATGGCTACACCTTC. The rearrangement links TRBV4-2 to TRBJ1-2, with D unresolved. This CDR3 spans 18 amino acids. Germline-derived CDR1 and CDR2 are LGHNA and YNFKEQ. V lost 5 bases and J lost 2, with 24 bases in between.

This clonotype came up many times. The gene calls are TRBV19 and TRBJ1-1, with TRBD1 matching 7 bases. The germline CDR1 and CDR2 sequences are LNHDA and SQIVND (reference sequence). The CDR3 loop spans 14 amino acids. With 8 bases clipped from V and 1 base from J, the junction kept 7 bases outside the gene matches. CDR3 DNA sequence: TGTGCCAGTGCAAACAGGGGTGGGAACACTGAAGCTTTCTTT. The encoded protein is CASANRGGNTEAFF.

This chain links TRBV11-2 with TRBJ2-7, with D perhaps TRBD2 (6 bases). The CDR3 has 16 residues. Trimming pared 1 base from V and 2 bases from J, leaving 15 bases between. The germline CDR1 and CDR2 sequences are SGHAT and FQNNGV. CDR3: CASSLGFGGSTYEQYF. The CDR3 nucleotides are TGTGCCAGCAGCTTAGGCTTCGGGGGATCGACCTACGAGCAGTACTTC. The full variable domain, in which reference TRBV11-2 and TRBJ2-7 provide the parts outside the CDR3, is EAGVAQSPRYKIIEKRQSVAFWCNPISGHATLYWYQQILGQGPKLLIQFQNNGVVDDSQLPKDRFSAERLKGVDSTLKIQPAKLEDSAVYLCASSLGFGGSTYEQYFGPGTRLTVT.